This TCR beta chain was captured by sequencing in a study of CD8 T cells in Susac syndrome. The germline V gene has CDR1 DFQATT and CDR2 SNEGSKA (reference sequence). The CDR3 consists of 14 residues. V lost 0 bases to trimming and J lost 4 bases, with 12 bases between them. After extraction with the RNeasy kit, roughly 0.45 to 1 ug of the RNA was reverse transcribed using random hexamers. The authors amplified TCR beta CDR3 across 54 Vbeta and 13 Jbeta using immunoSEQ multiplex PCR. TCRdb fed the immunoSEQ multiplex PCR reads into MiXCR, producing one record per CDR3 protein. The table shows some 170,000 distinct CDR3 sequences, with around 94% occurring only once.

The sequenced sample consisted of CD4+ T cells from PBMCs. The V and J genes are TRBV20-1 and TRBJ1-1; weak D call: TRBD1 (6 bases). The source is a human donor with Susac syndrome. In DNA form, the CDR3 reads TGCAGTGCTAGAGAAACAGGGAGGCGCACTGAAGCTTTCTTT. Amino acids: CSARETGRRTEAFF.